Below, 32 T cell receptor beta chains from the same sample are listed, as sequenced in a study of OX40 agonist ivuxolimab in advanced cancers. Only in-frame clones appear in the TCRdb table, and some are missing; sequencing was by immunoSEQ multiplex PCR. The table includes around 25,000 clones, about 77% detected once. The sample was CD4+ or CD8+ T cells sorted from blood, taken in a trial of the OX40 agonist ivuxolimab. The receptors shown here come from an adult with an advanced solid tumor such as melanoma, head and neck, liver or kidney cancer.

This clone was observed a single time. The chain combines TRBV6-1 with TRBJ1-4, with 8 bases matching TRBD1. V gave up 3 bases and J gave up 6 bases; unmatched junction bases: 0. Germline assignment: CDR1 MNHNS and CDR2 SASEGT. The CDR3 totals 13 residues. The CDR3 is CASSDRGHEKLFF. The CDR3, as DNA: TGTGCCAGCAGTGACAGGGGGCATGAAAAACTGTTTTTT.

The count of this clone is one. The V call is TRBV27, the J call TRBJ2-2; 7 nucleotides line up with TRBD1. Unmatched junction bases numbered 11, after V lost 6 bases and J lost 7 bases. Looked up from germline, CDR1 is MNHEY and CDR2 is SMNVEV (reference sequence). The CDR3 length is 15 residues. CDR3 DNA sequence: TGTGCCAGCAGCCAAGAGACAGGGTGGGGCGGGGAGCTGTTTTTT. It codes for CASSQETGWGGELFF.

The rearrangement joins TRBV1 to TRBJ2-7; TRBD1, the table's D call, lacks a check against the DNA. TRBV1 is a recognized pseudogene. This CDR3 region has 13 residues. The CDR3 DNA reads TGCGCCTGCAGCATCGACAGGTCCTACGAGCAATACTTC. Translation: CACSIDRSYEQYF.

V usage is TRBV15 and J usage is TRBJ2-7; D perhaps matches TRBD1 (5 bases). The V and J ends lost 3 bases and 5 bases respectively, with 11 bases between them. CDR3 size: 13 residues. Germline CDR1 is LNHNV and CDR2 is YYDKDF (reference sequence). CDR3 residues: CATSSLGRNEQYF. DNA for the CDR3: TGTGCCACCAGCAGTTTGGGGCGCAACGAGCAGTACTTC. The full variable domain, rest sourced from reference TRBV15 and TRBJ2-7, is DAMVIQNPRYQVTQFGKPVTLSCSQTLNHNVMYWYQQKSSQAPKLLFHYYDKDFNNEADTPDNFQSRRPNTSFCFLDIRSPGLGDTAMYLCATSSLGRNEQYFGPGTRLTVT.

This clone showed up just once. This chain joins TRBV18 and TRBJ2-1; 7 bases match TRBD2. V was pared by 1 base and J by 7 bases, with 7 bases of the junction left unmatched. CDR3 length: 15 amino acids. Germline V gene data show CDR1 as KGHSH and CDR2 as LQKENI. The CDR3 protein is CASSPLAGISNEQFF. Written as DNA, the CDR3 is TGTGCCAGCTCACCACTAGCGGGCATATCGAATGAGCAGTTCTTC.

V usage is TRBV6-6 and J usage is TRBJ2-1; tentatively, D is TRBD1 (5 bases). Germline CDR1 reads MNHNY; CDR2 reads SVGAGI (reference sequence). Between the trimmed V and J ends, which lost 6 bases and 5 bases, there was a span of 17 bases. The CDR3 loop spans 15 amino acids. The CDR3 region has the DNA TGTGCCAGCAGATCTTTGACAGTTCCTGACAATGAGCAGTTCTTC. Amino acid sequence: CASRSLTVPDNEQFF.

This clone came up a few times. The rearrangement links TRBV11-2 to TRBJ2-5; 11 nucleotides align to TRBD1. V lost 1 base, J lost 4 bases, and 5 bases stayed unmatched. Germline loops: CDR1 SGHAT, CDR2 FQNNGV. The CDR3 is made up of 16 amino acids. The CDR3 sequence: CASSLVGTGGVETQYF. The CDR3 nucleotides are TGTGCCAGCAGCTTAGTCGGGACAGGGGGGGTAGAGACCCAGTACTTC.

This chain joins TRBV5-1 and TRBJ2-1; 7 bases line up with TRBD2. After removal of 3 bases from V and 5 bases from J, the junction contained 17 bases not matched to a gene. Germline loops: CDR1 SGHRS, CDR2 YFSETQ. This CDR3 comprises 18 residues. This CDR3 reads CASSSGILAIKMNNEQFF. CDR3 DNA: TGCGCCAGCAGCTCCGGGATACTAGCGATTAAGATGAACAATGAGCAGTTCTTC.

The rearrangement uses TRBV5-1 and TRBJ2-2; TRBD1 matches at 7 bases. The CDR3 runs 16 residues. Germline CDR1 is SGHRS and CDR2 is YFSETQ. Losses at the gene ends were 0 bases for V and 3 bases for J; bases not matched to a gene: 5. CDR3 residues: CASSLAPDRDTGELFF. Written as DNA, the CDR3 is TGCGCCAGCAGCTTGGCCCCCGACAGGGACACCGGGGAGCTGTTTTTT.

This rearrangement joins TRBV6-5 to TRBJ2-7; no firm D call. Per the germline V gene, CDR1 is MNHEY and CDR2 is SVGAGI. Between the trimmed V and J ends, which lost 2 bases and 4 bases, there was a span of 12 bases. This CDR3 is 14 amino acids long. In nucleotides, the CDR3 is TGTGCCAGCAGTTACGTACGCCAGGCGTACGAGCAGTACTTC. It specifies CASSYVRQAYEQYF.

This clone was seen a single time. This sequence joins TRBV27 and TRBJ1-4; D unclear. Trimming removed 6 bases from V and 0 bases from J, with 11 bases in between. The CDR3 runs 15 residues. Germline V gene lookup returns CDR1 MNHEY and CDR2 SMNVEV (reference sequence). CDR3 protein: CASRQGQATNEKLFF. In nucleotides, the CDR3 is TGTGCCAGCAGACAAGGGCAAGCAACTAATGAAAAACTGTTTTTT.

This rearrangement joins TRBV5-4 to TRBJ2-6; 12 bases map to TRBD1. V lost 4 bases and J lost 4; bases outside the gene matches: 6. The CDR3 totals 17 residues. Germline CDR1 reads SGHNT; CDR2 reads YYREEE (reference sequence). The CDR3 nucleotides read TGTGCCAGCAGCAACCGGGACAGGGGGCGAGGGGCCAACGTCCTGACTTTC. This encodes CASSNRDRGRGANVLTF.

The rearrangement joins TRBV20-1 to TRBJ2-7; D might be TRBD1 (5 bases). Trimming took 6 bases from V and 3 from J, leaving 9 bases between them. The CDR3 extends over 11 amino acids. Germline V gene sequence: CDR1 DFQATT, CDR2 SNEGSKA (reference sequence). CDR3 in DNA: TGCAGTGCAACCCAGGGCTACGAGCAGTACTTC. As protein: CSATQGYEQYF.

V gene TRBV27 combines with J gene TRBJ2-7; 14 positions match TRBD2. Germline CDR1 MNHEY, CDR2 SMNVEV (reference sequence). V was pared by 5 bases and J by 7 bases, with 7 bases of the junction left unmatched. This CDR3 region has 15 residues. CDR3: CASSPPGLAGDEQYF. The CDR3, as DNA: TGTGCCAGCAGTCCCCCGGGACTAGCGGGAGATGAGCAGTACTTC.

CDR3 sequence reads: CASSLWAGEDGYTF. In nucleotides, the CDR3 is TGTGCCAGCAGTTTATGGGCAGGGGAAGATGGCTACACCTTC. The chain recombines TRBV27 with TRBJ1-2; a weak D match, TRBD1 (6 bases). This CDR3 contains 14 residues. The V end lost 1 base, the J end lost 6 bases, and 12 bases lay between the germline ends. Germline assignment: CDR1 MNHEY and CDR2 SMNVEV (reference sequence).

This sequence joins TRBV6-5 and TRBJ2-7, with 8 bases aligning to TRBD1. CDR1 and CDR2 (germline): MNHEY, SVGAGI. There are 14 residues in the CDR3. V was clipped by 3 bases and J by 3 bases; unmatched bases: 4. The CDR3 protein is CASSYRTGIYEQYF. CDR3 coding DNA: TGTGCCAGCAGTTATCGGACAGGGATCTACGAGCAGTACTTC.

V is TRBV11-2 and J is TRBJ1-2, with D possibly matching TRBD1 (6 bases). V was shortened by 3 bases and J by 8 bases, with 10 bases between the two germline ends. Per germline, CDR1 SGHAT and CDR2 FQNNGV. The CDR3 extends over 12 amino acids. DNA of the CDR3: TGTGCCAGCAGCTTCGGGGGGCGCGGCTACACCTTC. It translates to CASSFGGRGYTF.

This CDR3 reads CSARSPDTQYF. The CDR3 DNA follows: TGCAGTGCCAGGTCCCCGGATACGCAGTATTTT. This rearrangement joins TRBV20-1 to TRBJ2-3; D is uncertain. Germline CDR1 DFQATT, CDR2 SNEGSKA (reference sequence). V was shortened by 6 bases and J by 6 bases, with 10 bases between the two germline ends. This CDR3 contains 11 residues.

The J gene is TRBJ1-5, the V gene TRBV30, with D unresolved. This CDR3 region has 15 residues. V was shortened by 1 base and J by 0 bases, with 10 bases between the two germline ends. The germline CDR1 and CDR2 sequences are GTSNPN and SVGIG (reference sequence). This CDR3 is CAWSGSGLSNQPQHF. As DNA, the CDR3 is TGTGCCTGGAGTGGATCCGGGCTTAGCAATCAGCCCCAGCATTTT.

This clone was seen more than once but under ten times. CDR3 sequence: CASSINEPQYF. The CDR3 DNA reads TGTGCCAGTAGTATCAACGAGCCCCAGTACTTC. The gene calls are TRBV19 and TRBJ2-7; D is ambiguous. The germline gives CDR1 LNHDA, CDR2 SQIVND (reference sequence). V lost 3 bases and J lost 10, with 10 bases in between. The CDR3 consists of 11 residues.

CDR3 nucleotides: TGCGCCAGCAGCCAAGGGACCGCTTATGGCTACACCTTC. Translated, it gives CASSQGTAYGYTF. V and J are TRBV4-3 and TRBJ1-2; D ambiguous. CDR3 length: 13 residues. Trimming removed 1 base at V and 5 bases at J, with 8 bases between. CDR1 LGHNA and CDR2 YSLEER come from the germline V gene.

This clone rates as medium-sized. This rearrangement joins TRBV9 to TRBJ2-2, with D possibly being TRBD2 (6 bases). V lost 0 bases and J 7 bases, leaving 13 bases between the germline ends. This CDR3 comprises 15 residues. Per the germline V gene, CDR1 is SGDLS and CDR2 is YYNGEE. CDR3 region: CASSVEGFSGGELFF. DNA of the CDR3: TGTGCCAGCAGCGTAGAAGGGTTTAGCGGCGGGGAGCTGTTTTTT.

The chain uses TRBV27 and TRBJ1-5; D is perhaps TRBD1 (6 bases). Trimming cost V 6 bases and J 2 bases, with 20 bases left between them. The CDR3 is 17 amino acids. From germline, CDR1 is MNHEY and CDR2 SMNVEV (reference sequence). The CDR3 coding sequence is TGTGCCAGCAGCGGAATGCGGGGGGCGCGTGGCAATCAGCCCCAGCATTTT. This gives the protein CASSGMRGARGNQPQHF.

This chain connects TRBV19 to TRBJ1-5; 9 positions agree with TRBD1. With V trimmed by 4 bases and J by 6 bases, 7 bases remained unmatched. This CDR3 is built from 15 residues. CDR1 and CDR2 (germline): LNHDA, SQIVND (reference sequence). CDR3 sequence: CASSTGQGIVQPQHF. As DNA, the CDR3 is TGTGCCAGTAGTACTGGACAGGGGATTGTTCAGCCCCAGCATTTT. Supplemented by reference TRBV19 and TRBJ1-5, the full variable domain reads DGGITQSPKYLFRKEGQNVTLSCEQNLNHDAMYWYRQDPGQGLRLIYYSQIVNDFQKGDIAEGYSVSREKKESFPLTVTSAQKNPTAFYLCASSTGQGIVQPQHFGDGTRLSIL.

As for this clone: One junction end does not reproduce the germline sequence, and a read error may be involved. The rearrangement joins TRBV11-2 to TRBJ2-6, with D tentatively TRBD1 (5 bases). Germline assignment: CDR1 SGHAT and CDR2 FQNNGV. This CDR3 contains 15 residues. The CDR3 DNA sequence: TGTGCCAGCAGCCTAGACAGAGCTGGGGCCAACGTCCTGACTTTC. It specifies CASSLDRAGANVLTF.

This clone was seen just once. This chain links TRBV5-1 with TRBJ1-4, with D uncertain. CDR1 is SGHRS and CDR2 is YFSETQ in the germline V gene. The CDR3 loop spans 15 amino acids. V was shortened by 3 bases and J by 0 bases, with 9 bases between the two germline ends. In nucleotides, the CDR3 is TGCGCCAGCAGCTCCTCCCCGGCAACTAATGAAAAACTGTTTTTT. Translation: CASSSSPATNEKLFF.

This clone occurred a few times. The V call is TRBV19, the J call TRBJ2-5; possible D gene TRBD1, 8 bases. CDR3 length: 15 residues. Deletions cut 5 bases from V and 9 bases from J, with 22 bases between. Germline CDR1 is LNHDA and CDR2 is SQIVND (reference sequence). The chain's CDR3 is CASSAGGDRLWAQYF. The CDR3 coding sequence is TGTGCCAGTAGTGCAGGGGGGGACAGGCTCTGGGCCCAGTACTTC.

The chain couples TRBV15 to TRBJ1-5; D gene ambiguous. The CDR3 totals 14 residues. Germline CDR1 reads LNHNV; CDR2 reads YYDKDF (reference sequence). Trimming removed 1 base at V and 0 bases at J, with 4 bases between. The chain's CDR3 is CATSRVGSNQPQHF. The CDR3 DNA follows: TGTGCCACCAGCAGAGTGGGTAGCAATCAGCCCCAGCATTTT.

The V call is TRBV6-6, the J call TRBJ2-1, with a weak D call TRBD1 (6 bases). The V gene lost 6 bases and the J gene lost 7 bases, with 16 bases spanning the gap. This CDR3 spans 14 amino acids. Germline CDR1 reads MNHNY; CDR2 reads SVGAGI (reference sequence). The CDR3 DNA follows: TGTGCCAGCAGCCGCGGACAGCTCGGGAATGAGCAGTTCTTC. Translated: CASSRGQLGNEQFF.

J is TRBJ2-5 and V is TRBV7-2; maybe TRBD2 (6 bases). Germline V gives CDR1 SGHTA, CDR2 FQGNSA. The CDR3 has 14 amino acids. V was trimmed by 3 bases and J by 5 bases, leaving 13 bases between them. Here the CDR3 reads CASSFNAGWETQYF. CDR3 in DNA: TGTGCCAGCAGCTTTAACGCGGGATGGGAGACCCAGTACTTC.

The chain carries TRBV4-3 and TRBJ1-3; 7 nucleotides match TRBD1. The trim removed 4 bases at V and 2 bases at J, leaving 8 bases unmatched. Germline lookup yields CDR1 LGHNA and CDR2 YSLEER. The CDR3 covers 16 residues. In DNA form, the CDR3 reads TGCGCCAGCAGCCGAAACACCGGGACAGCTGGAAACACCATATATTTT. Amino acids: CASSRNTGTAGNTIYF.

The chain uses TRBV6-6 and TRBJ2-7; D possibly uses TRBD1 or TRBD2 (5 bases each). Germline V gene data show CDR1 as MNHNY and CDR2 as SVGAGI (reference sequence). The CDR3 is 13 amino acids. V was shortened by 6 bases and J by 2 bases, with 11 bases between the two germline ends. Here the CDR3 reads CASRRGDPYEQYF. CDR3 sequence (DNA): TGTGCCAGCAGACGAGGGGATCCCTACGAGCAGTACTTC.